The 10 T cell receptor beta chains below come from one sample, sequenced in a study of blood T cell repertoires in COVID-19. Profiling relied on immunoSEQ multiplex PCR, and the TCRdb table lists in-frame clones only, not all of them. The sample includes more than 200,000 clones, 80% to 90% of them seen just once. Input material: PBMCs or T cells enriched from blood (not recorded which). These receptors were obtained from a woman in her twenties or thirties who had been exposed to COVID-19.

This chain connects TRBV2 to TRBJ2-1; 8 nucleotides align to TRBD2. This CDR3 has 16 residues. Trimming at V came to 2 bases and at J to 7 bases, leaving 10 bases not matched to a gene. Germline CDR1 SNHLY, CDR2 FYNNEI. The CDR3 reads CASSELGSGTQNEQFF. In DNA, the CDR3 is TGTGCCAGCAGTGAATTGGGTAGCGGGACTCAAAATGAGCAGTTCTTC. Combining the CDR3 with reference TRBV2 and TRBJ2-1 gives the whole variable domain EPEVTQTPSHQVTQMGQEVILRCVPISNHLYFYWYRQILGQKVEFLVSFYNNEISEKSEIFDDQFSVERPDGSNFTLKIRSTKLEDSAMYFCASSELGSGTQNEQFFGPGTRLTVL.

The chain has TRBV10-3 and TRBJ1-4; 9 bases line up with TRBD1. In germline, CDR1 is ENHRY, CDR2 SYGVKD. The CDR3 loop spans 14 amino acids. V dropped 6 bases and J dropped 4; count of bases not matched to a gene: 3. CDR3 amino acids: CAIRKGQGNEKLFF. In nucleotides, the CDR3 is TGTGCCATCAGGAAGGGACAGGGTAATGAAAAACTGTTTTTT.

CDR3 sequence: CAWSERVNQPQHF. DNA for the CDR3: TGTGCCTGGAGTGAGAGGGTCAATCAGCCCCAGCATTTT. The V and J genes are TRBV30 and TRBJ1-5; D remains ambiguous. The CDR3 has 13 amino acids. Trimming stripped 1 base from V and 3 bases from J, with 7 bases between. Germline CDR1 GTSNPN, CDR2 SVGIG (reference sequence).

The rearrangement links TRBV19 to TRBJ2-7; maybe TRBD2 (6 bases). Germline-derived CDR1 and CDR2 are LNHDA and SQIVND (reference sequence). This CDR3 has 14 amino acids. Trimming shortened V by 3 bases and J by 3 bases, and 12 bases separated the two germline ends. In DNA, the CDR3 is TGTGCCAGTAGTATGGGGCTAGCGAACTACGAGCAGTACTTC. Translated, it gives CASSMGLANYEQYF.

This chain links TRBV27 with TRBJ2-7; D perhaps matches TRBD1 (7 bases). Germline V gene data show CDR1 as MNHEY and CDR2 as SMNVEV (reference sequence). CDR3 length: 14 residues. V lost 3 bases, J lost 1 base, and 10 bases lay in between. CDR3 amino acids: CASSFSGGSYEQYF. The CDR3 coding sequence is TGTGCCAGCAGTTTTTCAGGGGGGTCCTACGAGCAGTACTTC.

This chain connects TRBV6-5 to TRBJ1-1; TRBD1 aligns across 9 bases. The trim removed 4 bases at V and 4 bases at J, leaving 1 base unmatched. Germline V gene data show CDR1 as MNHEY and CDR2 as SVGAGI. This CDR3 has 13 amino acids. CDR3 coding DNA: TGTGCCAGCAGTTTGACAGGGGGCACTGAAGCTTTCTTT. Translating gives CASSLTGGTEAFF.

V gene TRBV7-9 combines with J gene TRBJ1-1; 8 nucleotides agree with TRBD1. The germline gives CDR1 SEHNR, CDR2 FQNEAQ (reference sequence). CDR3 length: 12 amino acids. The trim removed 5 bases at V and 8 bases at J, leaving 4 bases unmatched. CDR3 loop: CASSRWDREAFF. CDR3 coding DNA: TGTGCCAGCAGCCGTTGGGACAGGGAAGCTTTCTTT.

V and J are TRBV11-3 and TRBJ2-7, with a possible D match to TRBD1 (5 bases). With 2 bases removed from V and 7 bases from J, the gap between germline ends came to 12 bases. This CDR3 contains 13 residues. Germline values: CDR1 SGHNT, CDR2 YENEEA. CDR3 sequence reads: CASSLKGSAEQYF. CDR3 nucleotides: TGTGCCAGCAGCTTAAAGGGGTCTGCTGAGCAGTACTTC.

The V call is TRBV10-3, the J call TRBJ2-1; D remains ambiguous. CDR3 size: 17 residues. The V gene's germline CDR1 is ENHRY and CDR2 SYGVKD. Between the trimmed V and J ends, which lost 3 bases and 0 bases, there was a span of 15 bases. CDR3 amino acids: CAISDPGISSSYNEQFF. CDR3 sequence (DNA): TGTGCCATCAGTGACCCAGGCATATCAAGCTCCTACAATGAGCAGTTCTTC.

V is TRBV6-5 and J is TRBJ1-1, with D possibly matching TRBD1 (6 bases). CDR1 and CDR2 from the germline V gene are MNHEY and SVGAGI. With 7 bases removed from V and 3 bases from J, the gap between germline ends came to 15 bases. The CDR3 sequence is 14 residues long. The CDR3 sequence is CASNLQGGDTEAFF. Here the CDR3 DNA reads TGTGCCAGCAACCTACAGGGTGGTGACACTGAAGCTTTCTTT.